Presented here are 2 T cell receptor beta chains from one specimen sequenced in a study of response to subunit inactivated influenza vaccine. A single record per CDR3 protein comes from TCRdb applying MiXCR to the RT-PCR reads. The table records under 550,000 distinct CDR3 sequences, around 7.7% of them present only once. The sequencing here drew on PBMCs from blood, taken around 25 months after vaccination. Receptors originate from a man aged 45 to 75 who received an inactivated influenza vaccine.

This chain links TRBV20-1 with TRBJ1-2; no firm D call. Trimming shortened V by 1 base and J by 2 bases, and 8 bases separated the two germline ends. CDR3 size: 13 residues. Looked up from germline, CDR1 is DFQATT and CDR2 is SNEGSKA (reference sequence). The CDR3 DNA is TGCAGTGCTAGAGGAACTGAAAACTATGGCTACACCTTC. Translating it yields CSARGTENYGYTF.

The chain links TRBV20-1 to TRBJ2-3; D is unresolved. Germline lookup yields CDR1 DFQATT and CDR2 SNEGSKA (reference sequence). The V end was cut by 6 bases, the J end by 2 bases, with 21 bases between. The CDR3 length is 16 residues. For the CDR3, the DNA is TGCAGTGCGGCCCAGAGACTGGCGAAATCCACAGATACGCAGTATTTT. Its protein is CSAAQRLAKSTDTQYF.